This T cell receptor (beta chain) derives from a study of T cell repertoires in cytomegalovirus infection. TCRdb recomputed calls from the reads with MiXCR, one row per CDR3 protein. The data hold 700,000 to 900,000 distinct CDR3 sequences, with about 27% observed a single time. Notes on the study in general: The cumulative frequency of public TCR beta families distinguished individuals who carried CMV together with the relevant HLA.

The trim removed 0 bases at V and 7 bases at J, leaving 1 base unmatched. There are 14 residues in the CDR3. Per the germline V gene, CDR1 is SGHDT and CDR2 is YYEEEE. This clonotype was seen more than once but under ten times. What it recognizes is unknown. The J gene is TRBJ2-1, the V gene TRBV5-6; TRBD1 aligns across 10 bases. This specimen consisted of cultured CD8+ T cells from PBMCs, obtained from culture after CMV antigen stimulation. This clonotype was obtained from a human donor in good health (CMV status not recorded). Some clones in this sample may be carry-over from other donors' samples. The CDR3 sequence is CASSLEGQGNEQFF. The CDR3 bases are TGTGCCAGCAGCTTGGAGGGACAGGGGAATGAGCAGTTCTTC.